This entry is about one TCR beta chain. The record originates from a study of blood T cell repertoires in COVID-19. Cohort assignment relied on participant-reported clinical history. Only in-frame clones appear in the TCRdb table, and some are missing; sequencing was by immunoSEQ multiplex PCR. The repertoire holds a few hundred thousand clones, 70% to 90% seen once, with 2.2% in the top ten. The sample comprised PBMCs or T cells enriched from blood (not recorded which). This clonotype was obtained from a man aged 25-40 years who had recovered from COVID-19.

Written as DNA, the CDR3 is TGCGCCAGCAGCCAAAGACAGGGTGAGACCCAGTACTTC. Protein sequence: CASSQRQGETQYF. The V and J genes are TRBV5-1 and TRBJ2-5, with 7 positions matching TRBD1. From germline, CDR1 is SGHRS and CDR2 YFSETQ. This CDR3 comprises 13 residues. The V segment lost 4 bases and the J segment 5 bases; nucleotides outside the gene matches: 5.